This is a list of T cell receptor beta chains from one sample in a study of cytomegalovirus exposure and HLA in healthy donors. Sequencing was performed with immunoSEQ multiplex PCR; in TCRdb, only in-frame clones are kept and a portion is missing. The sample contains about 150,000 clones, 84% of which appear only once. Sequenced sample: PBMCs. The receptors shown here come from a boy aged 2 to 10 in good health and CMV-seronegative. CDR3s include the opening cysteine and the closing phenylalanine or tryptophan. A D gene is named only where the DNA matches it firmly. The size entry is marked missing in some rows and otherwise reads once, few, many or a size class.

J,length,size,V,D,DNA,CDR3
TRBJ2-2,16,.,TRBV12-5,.,TGTGCTAGTGGTCTGTCGACAGGCCCCTCCACCGGGGAGCTGTTTTTT,CASGLSTGPSTGELFF
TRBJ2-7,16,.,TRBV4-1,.,TGCGCCAGCAGCCCAAACCAATACCTACAGGGAGCGGAGCAGTACTTC,CASSPNQYLQGAEQYF
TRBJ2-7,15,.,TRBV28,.,TGTGCCAGCAACTTAGGGGGAAGGGTTTGGTACGAGCAGTACTTC,CASNLGGRVWYEQYF
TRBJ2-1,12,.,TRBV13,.,TGTGCCAGCAGCTTTAGCTACAATGAGCAGTTCTTC,CASSFSYNEQFF
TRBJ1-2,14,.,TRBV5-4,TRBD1,TGTGCCAGCAGCTCTACCGGGACAGACTATGGCTACACCTTC,CASSSTGTDYGYTF
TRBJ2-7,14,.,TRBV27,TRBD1,TGTGCCAGCAGTTTGTGGCAGGGGGCGGGAGAGCAGTACTTC,CASSLWQGAGEQYF
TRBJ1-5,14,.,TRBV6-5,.,TGTGCCAGCAGTTACTCGAGCAGCAATCAGCCCCAGCATTTT,CASSYSSSNQPQHF
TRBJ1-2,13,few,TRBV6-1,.,TGTGCCAGCAGTGCCCGGGACAATCGGGGCTACACCTTC,CASSARDNRGYTF
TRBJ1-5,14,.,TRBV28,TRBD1,TGTGCCAGCAGTTCGGGACAGGGGAGTCGGCCCCAGCATTTT,CASSSGQGSRPQHF
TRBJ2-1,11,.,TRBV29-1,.,TGCAGCGAGCACAGGGTGAATGAGCAGTTCTTC,CSEHRVNEQFF
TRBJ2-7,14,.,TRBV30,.,TGTGCCTGGAGTGTATCTTTAGGAGGTTACGAGCAGTACTTC,CAWSVSLGGYEQYF
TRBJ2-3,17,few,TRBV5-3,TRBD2,TGTGCCAGAAGCTTAGTCATTCCTAGCGGGAATGCAGATACGCAGTATTTT,CARSLVIPSGNADTQYF
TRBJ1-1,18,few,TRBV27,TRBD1,TGTGCCAGCACCCATTATCGAGGGGTCAGGGGGCGGGAAGCTGAAGCTTTCTTT,CASTHYRGVRGREAEAFF
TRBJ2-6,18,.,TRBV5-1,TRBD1,TGCGCCAGCAGCTCCCCCACAGGGGGCGCGACCGGGGCCAACGTCCTGACTTTC,CASSSPTGGATGANVLTF
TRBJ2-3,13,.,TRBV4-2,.,TGTGCCAGCAGCCAAGATCCCGGAGATACGCAGTATTTT,CASSQDPGDTQYF
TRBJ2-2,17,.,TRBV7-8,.,TGTGCCAGCAGCTTAACTCTGAGCGGCGCCGAACCCGGGGAGCTGTTTTTT,CASSLTLSGAEPGELFF
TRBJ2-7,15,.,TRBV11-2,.,TGTGCCAGCAGCAGTACTGAGCGTGGTCTTTACGAGCAGTACTTC,CASSSTERGLYEQYF
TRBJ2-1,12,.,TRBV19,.,TGTGCCAGTCGAGGGTCAGAGAATGAGCAGTTCTTC,CASRGSENEQFF
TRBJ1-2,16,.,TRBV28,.,TGTGCCAGCACCGTTGGGGAGGGATTTCCTAACTATGGCTACACCTTC,CASTVGEGFPNYGYTF
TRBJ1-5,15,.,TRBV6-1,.,TGTGCCAGCAGTGAAGCGGGCCGGAGCAATCAGCCCCAGCATTTT,CASSEAGRSNQPQHF
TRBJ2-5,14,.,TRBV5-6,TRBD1,TGTGCCAGCAGCCCCTTGACAGGGCTGGAGACCCAGTACTTC,CASSPLTGLETQYF
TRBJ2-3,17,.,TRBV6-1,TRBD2,TGTGCCAGCAGTGAAGCTTGGCTAGCGGGAGCGGAAGATACGCAGTATTTT,CASSEAWLAGAEDTQYF
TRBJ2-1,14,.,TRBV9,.,TGTGCCAGCAGCCCTGGGTCACATTGGGAGAAGCAGTTCTTC,CASSPGSHWEKQFF
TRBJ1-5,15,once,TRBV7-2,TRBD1,TGTGCCAGCAGCTTATGGACAGGTGTTAATCAGCCCCAGCATTTT,CASSLWTGVNQPQHF
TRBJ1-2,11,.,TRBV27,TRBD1,TGTACCTACAGGGGGGGCTATGGCTACACCTTC,CTYRGGYGYTF
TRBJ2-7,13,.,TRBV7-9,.,TGTGCCAGCAGCGGGACTTACTCCTACGAGCAGTACTTC,CASSGTYSYEQYF
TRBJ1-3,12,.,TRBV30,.,TGTGCCTGGAGTACTTCGGGAAACACCATATATTTT,CAWSTSGNTIYF
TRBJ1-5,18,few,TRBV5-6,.,TGTGCCAGCAGCTTGGGAGGTAGGCCCTTTGACCGAAATCAGCCCCAGCATTTT,CASSLGGRPFDRNQPQHF
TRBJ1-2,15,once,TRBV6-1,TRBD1,TGTGCCAGCAGACGAAATCCGGGACAGGGAAGGTACTACACCTTC,CASRRNPGQGRYYTF
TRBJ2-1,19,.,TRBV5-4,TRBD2,TGTGCCAGCAGCTGGCTAGCGGGTTCCTTAATAAGATCCTACAATGAGCAGTTCTTC,CASSWLAGSLIRSYNEQFF
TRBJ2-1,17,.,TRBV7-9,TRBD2,TGTGCCAGCAGCTGGCCGGAGCGGGACTCCACCTACAATGAGCAGTTCTTC,CASSWPERDSTYNEQFF
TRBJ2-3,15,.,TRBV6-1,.,TGTGCCAGCAGTGAAATATGGGGGAGGACAGATACGCAGTATTTT,CASSEIWGRTDTQYF
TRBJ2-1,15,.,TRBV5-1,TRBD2,TGCGCCAGCAGCTTGGCTCTAGCGGGGTTCAATGAGCAGTTCTTC,CASSLALAGFNEQFF
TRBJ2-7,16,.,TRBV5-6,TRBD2,TGTGCCAGCAGCCTTACCGGGACTAGCGGGACCTACGAGCAGTACTTC,CASSLTGTSGTYEQYF
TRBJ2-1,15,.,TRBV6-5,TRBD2,TGTGCCAGCACCATAGCGGGAGCATCCTACAATGAGCAGTTCTTC,CASTIAGASYNEQFF
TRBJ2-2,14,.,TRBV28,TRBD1,TGTGCCAGCAGGCTACAGGGGTCAGGCGGGGAGCTGTTTTTT,CASRLQGSGGELFF